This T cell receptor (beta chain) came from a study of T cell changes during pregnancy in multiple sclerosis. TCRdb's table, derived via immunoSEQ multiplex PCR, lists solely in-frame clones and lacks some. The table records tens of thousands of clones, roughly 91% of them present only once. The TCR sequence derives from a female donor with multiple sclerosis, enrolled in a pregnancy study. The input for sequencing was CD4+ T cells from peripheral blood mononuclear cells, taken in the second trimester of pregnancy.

CDR3 region: CASSVAGVNTGELFF. CDR3 bases: TGTGCCAGCAGCGTAGCGGGAGTGAACACCGGGGAGCTGTTTTTT. The chain links TRBV9 to TRBJ2-2; D is perhaps TRBD2 (6 bases). Germline CDR1 SGDLS, CDR2 YYNGEE. This CDR3 is built from 15 residues. The V gene lost 0 bases and the J gene lost 1 base, with 7 bases spanning the gap.